Each of the 7 T cell receptor beta chains below was sequenced from the same sample in a study of early T cells in non-severe SARS-CoV-2 infection. TCRdb re-analysed the 5' RACE reads in MiXCR, keeping a single row per CDR3 protein. The table shows approximately 80,000 distinct CDR3 sequences, with about 11% occurring only once. The source material was whole blood, sampled at baseline. All receptors come from an adult who was a healthcare worker with PCR-confirmed SARS-CoV-2 infection or an uninfected control (not recorded which).

The chain carries TRBV12-3 or TRBV12-4 and TRBJ1-6; 7 nucleotides line up with TRBD1. V was clipped by 0 bases and J by 8 bases; unmatched bases: 10. The CDR3 consists of 17 residues. The CDR3 nucleotides read TGTGCCAGCAGTTTAGCTGGACAGGCCTGGAGATATTCACCCCTCCACTTT. This codes for CASSLAGQAWRYSPLHF.

V usage is TRBV28 and J usage is TRBJ2-4; TRBD2 matches at 8 bases. The CDR3 spans 15 residues. V was clipped by 5 bases and J by 3 bases; unmatched bases: 6. CDR1 is MDHEN and CDR2 is SYDVKM in the germline V gene. CDR3 region: CASSPRGAGKNIQYF. The CDR3 nucleotides read TGTGCCAGCAGTCCGCGGGGGGCAGGCAAAAACATTCAGTACTTC. The full variable domain, with the rest looked up from reference TRBV28 and TRBJ2-4, is DVKVTQSSRYLVKRTGEKVFLECVQDMDHENMFWYRQDPGLGLRLIYFSYDVKMKEKGDIPEGYSVSREKKERFSLILESASTNQTSMYLCASSPRGAGKNIQYFGAGTRLSVL.

CDR3 loop: CASSRTSGNSYEQYF. The CDR3 nucleotides read TGCGCCAGCAGCCGGACTAGCGGGAATTCCTACGAGCAGTACTTC. The chain has TRBV5-1 and TRBJ2-7; 12 bases map to TRBD2. This CDR3 has 15 residues. Looked up from germline, CDR1 is SGHRS and CDR2 is YFSETQ. After removal of 4 bases from V and 1 base from J, the junction contained 3 bases not matched to a gene.

This clonotype was counted many times. The chain links TRBV7-6 to TRBJ2-2; 12 bases are shared with TRBD2. This CDR3 spans 15 amino acids. Germline trimming cut 4 bases from V and 8 bases from J; bases unmatched to any gene: 5. In germline, CDR1 is SGHVS, CDR2 FNYEAQ. The CDR3 DNA reads as TGTGCCAGCAGCTACCGGACTAGCGGGGCGGGGGAGCTGTTTTTT. Its protein product is CASSYRTSGAGELFF.

This clonotype was recorded a few times. The gene calls are TRBV6-5 and TRBJ2-1; D is perhaps TRBD1 or TRBD2 (5 bases each). CDR1 is MNHEY and CDR2 is SVGAGI in the germline V gene. This CDR3 is built from 15 residues. Trimming pared 4 bases from V and 8 bases from J, leaving 18 bases between. The CDR3 DNA sequence: TGTGCCAGCAGTTTTATTGGGGACCCGGCGGATGAGCAGTTCTTC. This sequence encodes CASSFIGDPADEQFF.

This clonotype was counted a few times. The J gene is TRBJ2-3, the V gene TRBV7-6; D ambiguous. The CDR3 loop spans 14 amino acids. V lost 3 bases, J lost 1 base, and 8 bases lay in between. CDR1 SGHVS and CDR2 FNYEAQ come from the germline V gene. DNA of the CDR3: TGTGCCAGCAGCTTGATTCCGGGCACAGATACGCAGTATTTT. Its translation: CASSLIPGTDTQYF.

This chain connects TRBV20-1 to TRBJ2-2, with no clear D. Trimming removed 3 bases at V and 8 bases at J, with 13 bases between. CDR1 is DFQATT and CDR2 is SNEGSKA in the germline V gene (reference sequence). The CDR3 runs 13 residues. The CDR3 spells CSARELLGGELFF. CDR3 DNA: TGCAGTGCTAGGGAACTGTTAGGTGGGGAGCTGTTTTTT.